A single T cell receptor (beta chain) is shown here with its context. These data come from a study of sequential checkpoint blockade in melanoma. Study-wide context: Arm A got nivolumab then ipilimumab; arm B the reverse, 1:1. Each arm's sequence ended with maintenance nivolumab.

Sequencing was performed with immunoSEQ multiplex PCR; in TCRdb, only in-frame clones are kept and a portion is missing. Among some 3,300 clones listed, roughly three fifths were seen once. CDR1 and CDR2 from the germline V gene are LGHNA and YSLEER. CDR3 size: 15 residues. V shed 1 base and J 4 bases; nucleotides not matched to a gene: 6. Indicated treatment: randomized to nivolumab then ipilimumab (arm A) or the reverse (arm B). This sequence was found in a human donor with melanoma. The chain has TRBV4-3 and TRBJ2-7; TRBD1 aligns across 8 bases. The source material was CD8+ T cells sorted from blood (inferred from file names), sampled from a patient given nivolumab and ipilimumab in sequence. The CDR3 DNA reads TGCGCCAGCAGCCAAGTCGGGACAGGTCAATACGAGCAGTACTTC. This translates into CASSQVGTGQYEQYF.